This T cell receptor beta chain comes out of a study of shared clonotypes between healthy human individuals. CDR1 is SGHDN, CDR2 FVKESK, per germline. This CDR3 spans 16 amino acids. J was trimmed by 9 bases and V by 1 base; bases with no gene match: 11. Deep was the level at which the assay was run. The method was immunoSEQ multiplex PCR; TCRdb's version includes in-frame clones alone and lacks a portion of them. The top ten clones hold 15% to 20% of a sample with about 320,000 clones, around 87% of them seen once. The specimen sequenced was memory CD8+ T cells sorted from blood. As for subset: CD45RO+ cells pooled with CCR7-negative TemRA cells. The chain has TRBV14 and TRBJ2-1, with 8 bases fitting TRBD1. This TCR was sampled from a man younger than 35 in good health. The CDR3 sequence: CASSQVRTGFRGEQFF. CDR3 DNA: TGTGCCAGCAGCCAAGTAAGGACAGGGTTTAGAGGTGAGCAGTTCTTC. Supplemented by reference TRBV14 and TRBJ2-1, the full variable domain reads EAGVTQFPSHSVIEKGQTVTLRCDPISGHDNLYWYRRVMGKEIKFLLHFVKESKQDESGMPNNRFLAERTGGTYSTLKVQPAELEDSGVYFCASSQVRTGFRGEQFFGPGTRLTVL.